The 18 T cell receptor beta chains reported below all come from one sample, sequenced in a study of cytomegalovirus exposure and HLA in healthy donors. Vbeta (60) and Jbeta (13) primers were used in the PCR. Method: immunoSEQ multiplex PCR; TCRdb's copy keeps in-frame clones and lacks some. The data contain around 120,000 clones, around 80% of them singletons. Sequencing was carried out using PBMCs. These receptors came from a man aged 25 to 40 in good health and CMV-seronegative.

The gene calls are TRBV29-1 and TRBJ1-1; D possibly corresponds to TRBD1 (5 bases). The CDR3 has 17 amino acids. The V end was cut by 4 bases, the J end by 0 bases, with 21 bases between. Germline loops: CDR1 SQVTM, CDR2 ANQGSEA. The CDR3 DNA follows: TGCAGCGTTGTGGGGGGACTGGCCCTGCCGGTGAACACTGAAGCTTTCTTT. Its protein product is CSVVGGLALPVNTEAFF. Filled out from reference TRBV29-1 and TRBJ1-1, the complete variable domain reads SAVISQKPSRDICQRGTSLTIQCQVDSQVTMMFWYRQQPGQSLTLIATANQGSEATYESGFVIDKFPISRPNLTFSTLTVSNMSPEDSSIYLCSVVGGLALPVNTEAFFGQGTRLTVV.

This chain uses TRBV7-9 with TRBJ1-4; TRBD1 matches at 10 bases. With 6 bases clipped from V and 8 bases from J, the junction kept 3 bases outside the gene matches. The CDR3 contains 13 residues. Germline V gene sequence: CDR1 SEHNR, CDR2 FQNEAQ (reference sequence). In nucleotides, the CDR3 is TGTGCCAGCAGAGGGACAGGGGACGAAAAACTGTTTTTT. This encodes CASRGTGDEKLFF.

This chain uses TRBV19 with TRBJ2-4, with TRBD2 identical over 7 bases. Trimming took 10 bases from V and 0 from J; bases not matched to a gene: 6. CDR3 length equals 14 residues. Germline V gene sequence: CDR1 LNHDA, CDR2 SQIVND (reference sequence). The CDR3: CATIGRLAKNIQYF. CDR3 nucleotide sequence: TGTGCCACTATCGGGAGGCTAGCCAAAAACATTCAGTACTTC.

The chain uses TRBV7-9 and TRBJ2-1; D is possibly TRBD1 (5 bases). CDR1 SEHNR and CDR2 FQNEAQ come from the germline V gene (reference sequence). The CDR3 is 15 residues long. The V end was cut by 5 bases, the J end by 4 bases, with 15 bases between. DNA of the CDR3: TGTGCCAGCAGCGGATCAGGGCGAGGTTACAATGAGCAGTTCTTC. Translating it yields CASSGSGRGYNEQFF.

The rearrangement uses TRBV7-8 and TRBJ2-2, with a tentative D call TRBD1 (6 bases). CDR3 length: 15 amino acids. V lost 5 bases, J lost 3 bases, and 13 bases lay in between. The germline gives CDR1 SGHVS, CDR2 FQNEAQ. CDR3 in amino acids: CASSNRQGYTGELFF. DNA of the CDR3: TGTGCCAGCAGCAACCGGCAGGGGTACACCGGGGAGCTGTTTTTT.

V and J are TRBV6-4 and TRBJ2-6, with 10 bases aligning to TRBD1. Looked up from germline, CDR1 is MRHNA and CDR2 is SNTAGT. This CDR3 is built from 18 residues. J was trimmed by 4 bases and V by 8 bases; bases with no gene match: 14. CDR3 coding DNA: TGTGCCAGCTCAGCCCTTGGGACAGGGGAGGACGGGGCCAACGTCCTGACTTTC. It yields the protein CASSALGTGEDGANVLTF.

The chain combines TRBV7-2 with TRBJ1-5, with TRBD1 identical over 8 bases. From germline, CDR1 is SGHTA and CDR2 FQGNSA. Trimming removed 6 bases from V and 6 bases from J; junction bases left unmatched: 10. The CDR3 length is 15 residues. CDR3 sequence (DNA): TGTGCCAGCAGTCTTAGTGCTGGACAGGGTCAGCCCCAGCATTTT. It codes for CASSLSAGQGQPQHF.

The CDR3 spells CASSLAGQGEAFF. The CDR3 DNA is TGTGCCAGCAGCTTGGCGGGACAGGGCGAAGCTTTCTTT. V is TRBV7-2 and J is TRBJ1-1, with 9 bases identical to TRBD1. This CDR3 is 13 amino acids long. Per the germline V gene, CDR1 is SGHTA and CDR2 is FQGNSA. After removal of 3 bases from V and 8 bases from J, the junction contained 4 bases not matched to a gene.

The V call is TRBV18, the J call TRBJ2-1; perhaps TRBD1 as D (6 bases). V was shortened by 6 bases and J by 5 bases, with 14 bases between the two germline ends. Germline CDR1 reads KGHSH; CDR2 reads LQKENI. The CDR3 contains 14 residues. This chain's CDR3 is CASSQQGWDNEQFF. The CDR3 region has the DNA TGTGCCAGCTCGCAACAGGGATGGGACAATGAGCAGTTCTTC.

This clone was counted only a few times. This chain links TRBV28 with TRBJ2-7; a weak D match, TRBD1 (5 bases). CDR1 and CDR2 (germline): MDHEN, SYDVKM. The V end was cut by 7 bases, the J end by 3 bases, with 19 bases between. CDR3 size: 15 residues. The CDR3 sequence: CASILRQGFSYEQYF. DNA for the CDR3: TGTGCCAGCATCCTCCGGCAGGGATTTAGCTACGAGCAGTACTTC. Full variable domain (rest looked up from reference TRBV28 and TRBJ2-7): DVKVTQSSRYLVKRTGEKVFLECVQDMDHENMFWYRQDPGLGLRLIYFSYDVKMKEKGDIPEGYSVSREKKERFSLILESASTNQTSMYLCASILRQGFSYEQYFGPGTRLTVT.

This chain uses TRBV25-1 with TRBJ1-3; no clear D gene. V lost 2 bases and J 0 bases, leaving 5 bases between the germline ends. The CDR3 runs 14 residues. Germline V gene sequence: CDR1 MGHDK, CDR2 SYGVNS. The CDR3 sequence is CASSEPGSGNTIYF. The CDR3 region has the DNA TGTGCCAGCAGTGAACCCGGCTCTGGAAACACCATATATTTT.

The chain combines TRBV5-4 with TRBJ2-1; D is possibly TRBD2 (5 bases). Germline CDR1 SGHNT, CDR2 YYREEE (reference sequence). Between the trimmed V and J ends, which lost 0 bases and 6 bases, there was a span of 13 bases. The CDR3 runs to 15 residues. The CDR3 loop reads CASSLAGTEVNEQFF. The CDR3 nucleotides read TGTGCCAGCAGCTTGGCAGGTACGGAGGTCAATGAGCAGTTCTTC. Full variable domain (remainder filled in from reference TRBV5-4 and TRBJ2-1): ETGVTQSPTHLIKTRGQQVTLRCSSQSGHNTVSWYQQALGQGPQFIFQYYREEENGRGNFPPRFSGLQFPNYSSELNVNALELDDSALYLCASSLAGTEVNEQFFGPGTRLTVL.

V usage is TRBV18 and J usage is TRBJ1-1; D is possibly TRBD1 (5 bases). V shed 1 base and J shed 2 bases, with 14 bases lying between them. CDR3 size: 16 residues. Germline CDR1 is KGHSH and CDR2 is LQKENI. The chain's CDR3 is CASSPLSGDTNTEAFF. The CDR3 nucleotides read TGTGCCAGCTCACCACTGTCGGGGGATACCAACACTGAAGCTTTCTTT.

V gene TRBV7-9 combines with J gene TRBJ1-2; D is unclear. Per germline, CDR1 SEHNR and CDR2 FQNEAQ (reference sequence). The V end lost 5 bases, the J end lost 3 bases, and 7 bases lay between the germline ends. CDR3 length: 12 amino acids. CDR3 bases: TGTGCCAGCAGCCGCGATTACTATGGCTACACCTTC. Translated: CASSRDYYGYTF.

This chain connects TRBV28 to TRBJ2-3, with TRBD1 matching 7 bases. Germline V gene sequence: CDR1 MDHEN, CDR2 SYDVKM. The CDR3 totals 17 residues. V gave up 5 bases and J gave up 2 bases; unmatched junction bases: 13. CDR3 loop: CASSPQQGRPFTDTQYF. Written as DNA, the CDR3 is TGTGCCAGCAGTCCGCAACAGGGGCGACCTTTCACAGATACGCAGTATTTT.

The chain combines TRBV9 with TRBJ2-3; the match to TRBD2 covers 11 bases. This CDR3 has 18 amino acids. The V segment lost 0 bases and the J segment 6 bases; nucleotides outside the gene matches: 12. Per germline, CDR1 SGDLS and CDR2 YYNGEE. CDR3 region: CASSVGGSGGAQRDTQYF. CDR3 nucleotides: TGTGCCAGCAGCGTAGGGGGTAGCGGGGGGGCTCAGAGGGATACGCAGTATTTT.

This clone is a singleton in its sample. The rearrangement joins TRBV5-1 to TRBJ1-3; unclear D gene. The CDR3 totals 14 residues. The ends were cut back, 2 bases at V and 2 bases at J, with 8 bases in the middle. CDR1 is SGHRS, CDR2 YFSETQ, per germline. CDR3 amino acids: CASSLGTAGNTIYF. The CDR3 DNA reads as TGCGCCAGCAGCTTAGGAACAGCTGGAAACACCATATATTTT.

The chain joins TRBV7-9 to TRBJ2-1, with TRBD2 identical over 10 bases. CDR1 and CDR2 from the germline V gene are SEHNR and FQNEAQ (reference sequence). The CDR3 consists of 14 residues. V lost 2 bases and J lost 7; bases outside the gene matches: 2. CDR3 in DNA: TGTGCCAGCAGCTTAATAGCGGGGGGAAATGAGCAGTTCTTC. Translation: CASSLIAGGNEQFF.